This T cell receptor (beta chain) emerged from a study of blood T cell repertoires in COVID-19. Study overall: PBMCs, B-cell-depleted T cells, or T cells provided the cDNA or gDNA that made up the material.

CDR1 and CDR2 (germline): WNHNN, SYGVQD (reference sequence). This CDR3 contains 13 residues. Trimming pared 0 bases from V and 5 bases from J, leaving 7 bases between. Assignment of participants to cohorts was predicated upon participant-reported clinical history. The study recruited exposed participants who had met a COVID-19 case within 2 weeks before entry. Authors' analysis steps: Estimates of nucleated cell counts were drawn from the amplification of reference gene primers. Using immunoSEQ multiplex PCR, the repertoire was profiled, and TCRdb retains in-frame clones only, with some absent. The V and J calls and clone size are taken from that table; D and trimming were inferred from the DNA. The sample has a few hundred thousand clones, roughly 81% seen once; the top ten hold roughly 6.7%.

The clonotype was recovered from a woman between 50 and 59 years old who had been exposed to COVID-19. Input material: PBMCs or T cells enriched from blood (not recorded which). The V and J genes are TRBV10-1 and TRBJ1-2; possible D gene TRBD1, 5 bases. For the CDR3, the DNA is TGCGCCAGCAGTGAGTCAGGACAATATGGCTACACCTTC. This gives the protein CASSESGQYGYTF.